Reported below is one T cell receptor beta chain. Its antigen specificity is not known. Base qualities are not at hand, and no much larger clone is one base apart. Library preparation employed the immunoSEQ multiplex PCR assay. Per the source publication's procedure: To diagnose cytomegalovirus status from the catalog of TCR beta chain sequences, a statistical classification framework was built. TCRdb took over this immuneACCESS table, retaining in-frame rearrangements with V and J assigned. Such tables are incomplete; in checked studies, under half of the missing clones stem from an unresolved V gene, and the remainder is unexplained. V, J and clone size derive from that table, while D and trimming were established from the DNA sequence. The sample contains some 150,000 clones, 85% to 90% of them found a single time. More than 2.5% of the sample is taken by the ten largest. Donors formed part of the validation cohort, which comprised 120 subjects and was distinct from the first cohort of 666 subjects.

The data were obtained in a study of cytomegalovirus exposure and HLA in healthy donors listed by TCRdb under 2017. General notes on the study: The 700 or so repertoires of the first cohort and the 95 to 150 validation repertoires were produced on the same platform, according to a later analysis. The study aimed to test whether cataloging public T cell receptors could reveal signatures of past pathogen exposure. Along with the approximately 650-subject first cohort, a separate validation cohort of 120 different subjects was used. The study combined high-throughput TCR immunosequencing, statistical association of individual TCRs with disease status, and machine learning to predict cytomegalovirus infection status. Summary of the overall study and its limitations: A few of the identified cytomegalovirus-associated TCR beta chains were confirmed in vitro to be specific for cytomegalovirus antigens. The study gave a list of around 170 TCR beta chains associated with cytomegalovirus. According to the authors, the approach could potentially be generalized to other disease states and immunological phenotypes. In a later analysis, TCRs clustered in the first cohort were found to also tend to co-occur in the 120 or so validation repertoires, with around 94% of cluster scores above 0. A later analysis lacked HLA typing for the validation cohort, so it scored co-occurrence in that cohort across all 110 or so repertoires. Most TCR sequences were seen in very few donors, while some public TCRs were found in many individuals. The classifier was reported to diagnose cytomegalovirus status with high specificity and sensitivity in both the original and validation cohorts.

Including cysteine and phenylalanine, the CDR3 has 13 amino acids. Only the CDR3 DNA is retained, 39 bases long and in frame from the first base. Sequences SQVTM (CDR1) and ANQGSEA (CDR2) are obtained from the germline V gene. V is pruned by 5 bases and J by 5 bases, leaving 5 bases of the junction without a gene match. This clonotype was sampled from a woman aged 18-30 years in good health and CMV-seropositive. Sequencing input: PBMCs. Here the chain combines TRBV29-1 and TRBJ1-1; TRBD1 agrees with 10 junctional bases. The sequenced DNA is TGCAGCGTTCAGGGACAGGGGCGGACTGAAGCTTTCTTT. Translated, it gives CSVQGQGRTEAFF.